This TCR beta chain came from a study of T cell responses to AZD1222 COVID-19 vaccine. Study-wide results and limits: Vaccine-related CD4 TCRs covered spike, predominating at 160-218 and 743-854. It was only 6 or 7 AZD1222 recipients who were seropositive at baseline. Donors, mostly white British, included more females; clonal diversity was possibly underestimated. Targeting of unmutated variant regions was reportedly seen in nearly half of spike-specific TCRs.

This CDR3 region has 12 residues. Germline V lookup: CDR1 MDHEN, CDR2 SYDVKM. V was shortened by 3 bases and J by 7 bases, with 6 bases between the two germline ends. As concerns this clone: What it recognizes is unknown.

Produced via immunoSEQ multiplex PCR; TCRdb's table is partial and in-frame only. The sample shows more than 95,000 clones, around 91% of them seen only once. The TCR was taken from an adult in good health. Material: peripheral blood, obtained on day 0 of MenACWY control vaccination. V usage is TRBV28 and J usage is TRBJ2-2; D may match TRBD1 or TRBD2 (5 bases each). This CDR3 reads CASSLRGGELFF. The CDR3 DNA reads as TGTGCCAGCAGTTTGAGGGGCGGGGAGCTGTTTTTT.